The TCR beta chain described here comes from a study of OX40 agonist ivuxolimab in advanced cancers. Study-wide results and caveats: Some of the lowest clonal expansion was seen in partial responders at 0.1-3.0 mg/kg.

Per the germline V gene, CDR1 is KGHSH and CDR2 is LQKENI. J was trimmed by 3 bases and V by 3 bases; bases with no gene match: 1. This CDR3 has 13 amino acids. The table came from immunoSEQ multiplex PCR; TCRdb's copy has only in-frame clones and leaves some out. Here the sample spans 60,000 to 90,000 clones, 88% being singletons. As regards this clone: Its specificity is unknown. The sample contains more than one DNA sequence encoding this CDR3.

The gene calls are TRBV18 and TRBJ1-1; TRBD1 matches 7 bases. This sample comprised CD4+ or CD8+ T cells sorted from blood, obtained in a trial of the OX40 agonist ivuxolimab. The sequence was collected from an adult with an advanced solid tumor such as melanoma, head and neck, liver or kidney cancer. This CDR3 reads CASSPDRDTEAFF. DNA for the CDR3: TGTGCCAGCTCACCCGACAGGGACACTGAAGCTTTCTTT.